The sequence of this TCR beta chain was determined in a study of T cells in tuberculosis (dated by TCRdb to 2016 to 2019). Background for the entire study: In the study, CD1B tetramers and high-throughput TCR immunosequencing were combined to characterize T cells specific for the mycobacterial lipid antigen glucose monomycolate (GMM). With around 10 people per group, a South African clinical cohort compared IGRA-negative adolescents, IGRA-positive adolescents with latent tuberculosis, and adults with active tuberculosis. Active tuberculosis patient PBMC were archived before or within 7 days of starting standard anti-tuberculosis treatment.

Findings and caveats that apply to the study as a whole: Clinical samples were selected based on which cryopreserved specimens were available, and the active tuberculosis cases were adults whereas the controls were adolescents. A classifier using the diverse GMM-specific repertoire reached roughly 89% accuracy (AUROC about 0.91), compared with around 70% accuracy using GEM motif frequencies. Smaller mean NN-distances to GMM-specific TCRs were observed in active tuberculosis TCR-alpha repertoires than in IGRA-negative controls, suggesting clonal expansion of GMM-specific TCRs. Shorter CDR3-alpha lengths in active tuberculosis patients partly drove the smaller NN-distances, and the TCR-beta difference was not statistically significant.

Worth noting for this clone: Its specific antigen is unknown. No much larger clonotype is one base removed from it; base qualities were not supplied.

The time point label corresponds to: new active TB diagnosis, blood taken before or within 7 days of starting treatment. The active tuberculosis patients were newly diagnosed, HIV-seronegative South African adults aged 18 years or older. Confirmation of active tuberculosis came from positive sputum smear microscopy and/or a positive M. tuberculosis culture. Unsorted cryopreserved PBMC were immunosequenced, covering on average approximately 100,000 T cells per clinical donor. The immunoSEQ multiplex PCR assay was used to generate TCR libraries, with TCR-beta and/or TCR-alpha/delta assays applied to each sample. The amplified TCR libraries were sequenced on the Illumina high-throughput platform. In the authors' own workflow: Clustering and dimensionality reduction were performed using pairwise TCRdist distances among GMM-specific receptors from ex vivo sorted or in vitro expanded T cells. Each clinical repertoire received a mean NN-distance score, defined as the average TCRdist to the nearest 10% of tetramer-positive reference sequences. To compute GEM TCR motif frequency, the fraction of unique TCRs matching known GEM sequences by V/J usage and CDR3 length was calculated. Linear discriminant analysis with leave-one-out cross-validation, implemented in scikit-learn, was used to classify active tuberculosis. TCRdb took this table from immuneACCESS and kept in-frame rearrangements with V and J called. Such tables lack part of the clones; where checked against another copy, unresolved V genes explain under half of the gap, and the rest is unexplained. V and J calls plus clone size are reproduced from that table; the DNA served to infer D and trimming. For this sample the table gives roughly 31,000 clones, of which roughly 88% were detected only once. 5.2% of the sample goes to the ten largest clones.

The receptor's source is an adult with tuberculosis. The sample here was PBMCs, taken at tuberculosis diagnosis.

The base sequence is TGCGCCAGCAGCCACCTACGAGGACTAGCGGGAGTTGACGAGCAGTTCTTC. Translated, it gives CASSHLRGLAGVDEQFF. This chain is built from TRBV4-1 and TRBJ2-1, and 13 bases in between align with TRBD2. The germline V gene encodes CDR1 MGHRA and CDR2 YSYEKL. Taken from cysteine to phenylalanine, the CDR3 has 17 residues. Only the CDR3 portion is preserved as DNA: 51 bases, with reading frame beginning at the first base. The junction shows trimming of 3 bases on V and 10 bases on J, and the gene matches do not reach 12 bases of it.